The 24 T cell receptor beta chains below were found in one sample sequenced in a study of blood T cells in healthy people across ages. A second PCR of 7 to 11 cycles used a sample-barcoded 5' primer and a J-beta primer mix. MiXCR, run by TCRdb on the 5' RACE reads, gives a single entry per CDR3 protein. The profile covers hundreds of thousands of distinct CDR3 sequences, with 25% to 35% appearing a single time and 15% to 20% taken by the ten largest. What was sequenced was blood. All receptors come from a woman at least 80 years old in good health.

V usage is TRBV5-1 and J usage is TRBJ2-4; TRBD2 matches at 9 bases. CDR1 and CDR2 from the germline V gene are SGHRS and YFSETQ. The CDR3 extends over 18 amino acids. J gave up 3 bases and V 5 bases, and 15 bases lay outside the gene matches. CDR3 sequence reads: CASRPLSVAGVGKNIQYF. The CDR3 nucleotides read TGCGCCAGCAGGCCCCTAAGTGTAGCGGGGGTTGGCAAAAACATTCAGTACTTC.

The genes are TRBV5-4 and TRBJ2-3, with 7 bases that match TRBD1. CDR1 is SGHNT, CDR2 YYREEE, per germline (reference sequence). After removal of 4 bases from V and 4 bases from J, the junction contained 12 bases not matched to a gene. There are 16 residues in the CDR3. CDR3 DNA: TGTGCCAGCAGCCCGGGTTCCTGGACAGGCTCAGATACGCAGTATTTT. This codes for CASSPGSWTGSDTQYF.

The CDR3 loop reads CASSVTSGGAVEQYF. The CDR3, as DNA: TGTGCCAGCAGCGTGACTAGCGGGGGGGCTGTTGAGCAGTACTTC. V is TRBV9 and J is TRBJ2-5, with 14 nucleotides matching TRBD2. The V segment lost 2 bases and the J segment 11 bases; nucleotides outside the gene matches: 8. The CDR3 contains 15 residues. Germline V gene lookup returns CDR1 SGDLS and CDR2 YYNGEE.

This clonotype was recorded many times. The chain is built from TRBV7-6 and TRBJ2-3; the D call may be TRBD1 or TRBD2 (5 bases each). CDR1 is SGHVS, CDR2 FNYEAQ, per germline. V was shortened by 1 base and J by 11 bases, with 16 bases between the two germline ends. This CDR3 has 14 residues. CDR3 protein: CASSLGGVPQMQYF. CDR3 sequence (DNA): TGTGCCAGCAGCTTAGGAGGGGTCCCCCAGATGCAGTATTTT.

This chain joins TRBV6-5 and TRBJ1-1, with TRBD1 matching over 9 bases. Germline lookup yields CDR1 MNHEY and CDR2 SVGAGI. The V and J ends lost 0 bases and 0 bases, in that order; junction bases with no gene match: 20. The CDR3 sequence is 22 residues long. CDR3 coding DNA: TGTGCCAGCAGTTACTCGAGTAGCGGGGACAGGGTCACGCTCGGAATGAACACTGAAGCTTTCTTT. Protein sequence: CASSYSSSGDRVTLGMNTEAFF.

The chain joins TRBV21-1 to TRBJ2-6; the table's D call, TRBD1, was not checked against the DNA. TRBV21-1 is a pseudogene segment. The CDR3 extends over 18 amino acids. CDR3 in amino acids: CASSPEKGGQICRSVLTF. The CDR3 DNA sequence: TGTGCCAGCAGCCCGGAAAAGGGGGGACAGATCTGTAGAAGCGTCCTGACTTTC.

This clonotype was seen a handful of times. The rearrangement uses TRBV6-2 or TRBV6-3 and TRBJ1-2, with D possibly being TRBD1 (6 bases). The CDR3 extends over 15 amino acids. Germline loops: CDR1 MNHEY, CDR2 SVGEGT. Trimming cost V 8 bases and J 8 bases, with 24 bases left between them. The CDR3 loop is CASHRAGRQGNGYTF. The CDR3 DNA is TGTGCCAGCCATCGTGCCGGACGGCAGGGGAACGGCTACACCTTC.

This clonotype was seen a handful of times. Possible read error: a much larger clone is one base away. The chain couples TRBV5-1 to TRBJ2-5; possible D gene TRBD1, 5 bases. The CDR3 is 14 residues long. Germline V gene lookup returns CDR1 SGHRS and CDR2 YFSETQ. V was shortened by 3 bases and J by 8 bases, with 17 bases between the two germline ends. The CDR3 DNA sequence: TGCGCCAGCAGCTGTACCGACAGCCCGGGTACCCAGTACTTC. Translation gives CASSCTDSPGTQYF.

This clonotype has ten or more counts. The chain couples TRBV6-6 to TRBJ1-2; perhaps TRBD1 as D (5 bases). Germline V gives CDR1 MNHNY, CDR2 SVGAGI (reference sequence). This CDR3 is built from 13 residues. Trimming took 10 bases from V and 2 from J, leaving 14 bases between them. CDR3 in DNA: TGTGCCACCTCGAGCGGGGCAAACTATGGCTACACCTTC. This translates into CATSSGANYGYTF.

The chain recombines TRBV7-9 with TRBJ2-7; 9 positions match TRBD1. The CDR3 runs 16 residues. V lost 3 bases and J lost 3; bases outside the gene matches: 9. Germline CDR1 SEHNR, CDR2 FQNEAQ (reference sequence). This chain's CDR3 is CASSLDGQGRSYEQYF. Here the CDR3 DNA reads TGTGCCAGCAGCTTGGACGGACAGGGGCGGAGCTACGAGCAGTACTTC.

This rearrangement joins TRBV4-3 to TRBJ2-1; D not certain. The CDR3 covers 15 residues. Germline V gives CDR1 LGHNA, CDR2 YSLEER. V was shortened by 0 bases and J by 8 bases, with 14 bases between the two germline ends. In nucleotides, the CDR3 is TGCGCCAGCAGCCAAGATAGGCGAGGCCGTGATGAGCAGTTCTTC. Protein: CASSQDRRGRDEQFF.

This chain links TRBV12-3 or TRBV12-4 with TRBJ2-7; 8 bases fit TRBD2. V trimming: 7 bases; J trimming: 6 bases; junction bases outside the gene matches: 14. The CDR3 sequence is 15 residues long. CDR3 bases: TGTGCCAGCACCCTAACCGGGACTAGTAGAGCCGAGCAGTACTTC. Translation gives CASTLTGTSRAEQYF.

This clonotype was seen more than once but under ten times. V gene TRBV10-3 combines with J gene TRBJ2-2; 8 bases line up with TRBD1. Trimming took 2 bases from V and 8 from J; bases not matched to a gene: 10. The CDR3 consists of 16 residues. Germline CDR1 ENHRY, CDR2 SYGVKD. CDR3 bases: TGTGCCATCAGTGAGCCCAGGGGGCCCACCTTTGGGGAGCTGTTTTTT. It translates to CAISEPRGPTFGELFF.

This clonotype was recorded a few times. It may be a read error: a sequence one base away is much more abundant. The rearrangement joins TRBV6-5 to TRBJ2-1, with TRBD1 identical over 8 bases. The closer fit of TRBJ2-7 to the DNA end suggests the J call may be wrong. The CDR3 contains 15 residues. Germline V lookup: CDR1 MNHEY, CDR2 SVGAGI. CDR3: CASSRTGLVYNEQYF. DNA of the CDR3: TGTGCCAGCAGTCGGACAGGGCTGGTCTACAATGAGCAGTACTTC.

The sample holds one count of this clonotype. This chain connects TRBV4-2 to TRBJ1-2; no clear D. Per the germline V gene, CDR1 is LGHNA and CDR2 is YNFKEQ. The CDR3 is made up of 14 amino acids. Trimming removed 4 bases at V and 3 bases at J, with 12 bases between. CDR3: CASSPPLSYYGYTF. CDR3 bases: TGTGCCAGCAGCCCCCCTTTAAGCTACTATGGCTACACCTTC.

This clonotype was counted at least ten times. The CDR3 spells CASSHSGTGRINEQFF. CDR3 in DNA: TGTGCCAGCAGCCATTCCGGGACAGGGCGGATCAATGAGCAGTTCTTC. V is TRBV7-2 and J is TRBJ2-1; TRBD1 matches 9 bases. Germline V gene lookup returns CDR1 SGHTA and CDR2 FQGNSA. Unmatched junction bases numbered 11, after V lost 5 bases and J lost 6 bases. The CDR3 has 16 amino acids.

This clonotype was found many times. J is TRBJ2-3 and V is TRBV7-2, with TRBD2 matching 8 bases. The CDR3 extends over 17 amino acids. In germline, CDR1 is SGHTA, CDR2 FQGNSA. The J segment lost 4 bases and the V segment lost 1 base, leaving 10 bases of the junction unmatched. This CDR3 reads CASSLGAGGYGPDTQYF. In nucleotides, the CDR3 is TGTGCCAGCAGCTTAGGCGCGGGGGGATACGGGCCAGATACGCAGTATTTT.

The count of this clonotype is one. The chain carries TRBV7-3 and TRBJ2-1; TRBD2 agrees at 9 bases. The junction had 14 bases not matched to a gene; V was cut back by 1 base and J by 7 bases. Germline CDR1 is SGHTA and CDR2 is FQGTGA. The CDR3 is 18 amino acids. CDR3 protein: CASSLSGRAMSKQNEQFF. Written as DNA, the CDR3 is TGTGCCAGCAGCTTAAGCGGGAGGGCCATGTCTAAACAAAATGAGCAGTTCTTC.

Ten or more counts support this clonotype. The V and J genes are TRBV20-1 and TRBJ1-4; D is perhaps TRBD1 (5 bases). V dropped 3 bases and J dropped 7 bases, with 15 bases sitting between them. The CDR3 spans 14 residues. CDR1 and CDR2 (germline): DFQATT, SNEGSKA (reference sequence). The CDR3: CSASREEPGEKLFF. The CDR3 coding sequence is TGCAGTGCTAGCAGGGAAGAGCCTGGTGAAAAACTGTTTTTT.

There are a few counts of this clonotype. In DNA form, the CDR3 reads TGTGCCTGGAGTCCCGGGTGGGGGGCTAATGAAAAACTGTTTTTT. This sequence encodes CAWSPGWGANEKLFF. This sequence joins TRBV30 and TRBJ1-4; TRBD1 is a possible D gene (5 bases). V lost 2 bases and J 3 bases, leaving 13 bases between the germline ends. Germline V gene data show CDR1 as GTSNPN and CDR2 as SVGIG (reference sequence). This CDR3 is 15 amino acids long.

CDR3 sequence (DNA): TGCAGTGCTATTAACTTTAACACTGAAGCTTTCTTT. Translating gives CSAINFNTEAFF. This chain joins TRBV20-1 and TRBJ1-1; no clear D. Trimming removed 4 bases from V and 2 bases from J, with 8 bases in between. Germline V gene sequence: CDR1 DFQATT, CDR2 SNEGSKA (reference sequence). There are 12 residues in the CDR3.

This clonotype was seen a few times. A much more abundant neighbour one base away suggests this may be a read error. The chain employs TRBV7-2 and TRBJ2-7, with 8 bases identical to TRBD1. Germline CDR1 reads SGHTA; CDR2 reads FQGNSA. The CDR3 has 15 residues. J lost 3 bases, V lost 3 bases, and 7 bases had no gene match. The CDR3 is CTSSLNRQGIYEQYF. CDR3 DNA sequence: TGTACCAGCAGCTTGAACAGACAGGGGATCTACGAGCAGTACTTC.

This clonotype was detected many times. The chain combines TRBV7-9 with TRBJ2-1; 14 bases map to TRBD2. With V trimmed by 4 bases and J by 9 bases, 8 bases remained unmatched. The CDR3 consists of 16 residues. The germline V gene has CDR1 SEHNR and CDR2 FQNEAQ (reference sequence). The CDR3 protein is CASSSPTSGGAGEQFF. The CDR3 DNA is TGTGCCAGCAGCTCTCCGACTAGCGGGGGGGCGGGTGAGCAGTTCTTC.

This clonotype was seen many times. The chain couples TRBV7-2 to TRBJ1-4, with 7 bases lining up with TRBD1. There are 15 residues in the CDR3. Germline CDR1 SGHTA, CDR2 FQGNSA. J lost 5 bases, V lost 5 bases, and 8 bases had no gene match. The CDR3 DNA follows: TGTGCCAGCAGCCCTAGACAGGGAGCAAATGAAAAACTGTTTTTT. Translating it yields CASSPRQGANEKLFF.